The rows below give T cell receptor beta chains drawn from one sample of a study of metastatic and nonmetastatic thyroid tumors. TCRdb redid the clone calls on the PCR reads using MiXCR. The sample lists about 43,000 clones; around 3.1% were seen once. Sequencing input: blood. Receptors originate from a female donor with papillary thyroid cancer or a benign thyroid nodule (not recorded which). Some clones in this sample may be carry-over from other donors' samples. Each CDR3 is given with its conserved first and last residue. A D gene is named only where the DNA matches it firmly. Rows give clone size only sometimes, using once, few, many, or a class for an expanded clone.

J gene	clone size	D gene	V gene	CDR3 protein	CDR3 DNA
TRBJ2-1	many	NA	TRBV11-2	CASSLVGNYNEQFF	TGCGCCAGCAGCTTAGTGGGAAACTACAATGAGCAGTTCTTC
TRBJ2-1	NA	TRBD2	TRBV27	CASSLNAGGNRNEQFF	TGTGCCAGCAGTTTAAACGCGGGAGGGAATCGTAATGAGCAGTTCTTC
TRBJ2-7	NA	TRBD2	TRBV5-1	CASSPSGTHEQYF	TGCGCCAGCAGTCCTAGCGGGACTCACGAGCAGTACTTC
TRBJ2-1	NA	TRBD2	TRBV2	CASMGGRANNEQFF	TGTGCCAGCATGGGTGGGAGGGCCAACAATGAGCAGTTCTTC
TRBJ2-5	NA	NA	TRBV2	CASQKEGGETQYF	TGTGCCAGCCAAAAGGAGGGGGGGGAGACCCAGTACTTC
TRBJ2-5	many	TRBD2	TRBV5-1	CASSLGGLAGGRETQYF	TGCGCCAGCAGCTTGGGGGGACTAGCGGGAGGAAGAGAGACCCAGTACTTC
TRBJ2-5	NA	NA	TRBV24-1	CATSDTETQYF	TGTGCCACCAGTGATACCGAGACCCAGTACTTC
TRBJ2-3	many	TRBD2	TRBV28	CASTLGASGAKDTQYF	TGTGCCAGCACCTTAGGGGCTAGCGGGGCCAAAGATACGCAGTATTTT
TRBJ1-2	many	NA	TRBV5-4	CASSPGSGSNYGYTF	TGTGCCAGCAGCCCCGGCAGCGGATCTAACTATGGCTACACCTTC
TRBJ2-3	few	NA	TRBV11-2	CASSFYICGLPAPSTDTQYF	NA
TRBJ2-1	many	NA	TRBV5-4	CASSLSGNEQFF	TGTGCCAGCAGCTTGTCGGGGAATGAGCAGTTCTTC
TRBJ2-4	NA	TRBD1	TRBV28	CARVSGTGRRFKNIQYF	TGTGCCAGGGTGTCCGGGACAGGGCGAAGGTTCAAAAACATTCAGTACTTC
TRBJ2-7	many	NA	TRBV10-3	CAIHGQDFSYEQYF	TGTGCCATCCACGGTCAGGACTTCTCCTACGAGCAGTACTTC
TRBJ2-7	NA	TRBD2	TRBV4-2	CASSQDSGSSYEQYF	TGTGCCAGCAGCCAAGATAGCGGGAGCTCCTACGAGCAGTACTTC
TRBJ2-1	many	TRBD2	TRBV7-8	CASSPLEREYYNEQFF	TGTGCCAGCAGCCCCCTAGAGCGGGAGTATTACAATGAGCAGTTCTTC
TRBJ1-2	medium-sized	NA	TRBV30	CAWSTDYGYTF	TGTGCCTGGAGTACCGACTATGGCTACACCTTC
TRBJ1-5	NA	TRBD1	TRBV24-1	CDTSGTGAEFSNQPQHF	TGTGACACCAGCGGGACAGGGGCCGAATTTAGCAATCAGCCCCAGCATTTT
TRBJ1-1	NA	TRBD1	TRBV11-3	CASSRETGGGNTEAFF	TGTGCCAGCAGCAGAGAGACAGGGGGCGGGAACACTGAAGCTTTCTTT
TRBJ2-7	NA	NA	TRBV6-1	CASSEQDLSYEQYF	TGTGCCAGCAGTGAACAGGACCTATCGTACGAGCAGTACTTC
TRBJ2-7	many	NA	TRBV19	CASSRRVPSDEQYF	TGTGCCAGTAGTCGGCGAGTCCCGAGCGACGAGCAGTACTTC
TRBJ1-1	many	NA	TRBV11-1	CASTEWGVGTEAFF	TGTGCCAGCACCGAATGGGGGGTAGGCACTGAAGCTTTCTTT
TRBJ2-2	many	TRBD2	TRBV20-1	CSARLAGDTGELFF	TGCAGTGCTAGACTAGCGGGAGACACCGGGGAGCTGTTTTTT
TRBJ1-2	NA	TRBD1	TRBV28	CASSPTDQGARGYTF	TGTGCCAGCAGTCCGACCGACCAGGGGGCTCGCGGCTACACCTTC
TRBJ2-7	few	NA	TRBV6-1	CASSPTGTLYEQYF	TGTGCCAGCAGTCCAACCGGGACGCTCTACGAGCAGTACTTC
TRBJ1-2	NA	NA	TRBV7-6	CASSLDITGFYGYTF	TGTGCCAGCAGCTTAGACATCACAGGTTTTTATGGCTACACCTTC
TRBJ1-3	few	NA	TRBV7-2	CASSLQAGANTIYF	TGTGCCAGCAGCTTACAGGCAGGGGCAAACACCATATATTTT
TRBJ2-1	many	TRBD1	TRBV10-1	CASSQGGQWENEQFF	TGCGCCAGCAGTCAAGGGGGCCAGTGGGAGAATGAGCAGTTCTTC
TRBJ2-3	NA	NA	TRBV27	CASSLGRGGDPDTQYF	TGTGCCAGCAGTTTAGGGAGGGGGGGAGACCCAGATACGCAGTATTTT
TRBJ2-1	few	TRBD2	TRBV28	CASSLTSGSSEQFF	TGTGCCAGCAGTCTGACTAGCGGGAGTAGTGAGCAGTTCTTC
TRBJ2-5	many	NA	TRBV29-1	CSATGLLETQYF	TGCAGCGCTACAGGGTTATTAGAGACCCAGTACTTC
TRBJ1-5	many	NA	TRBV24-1	CATSDSRGEGNQPQHF	TGTGCCACCAGTGATTCCAGGGGCGAGGGCAATCAGCCCCAGCATTTT
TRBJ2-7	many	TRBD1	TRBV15	CATSRVSGTGFHEQYF	TGTGCCACCAGCAGAGTTTCCGGGACAGGGTTCCACGAGCAGTACTTC
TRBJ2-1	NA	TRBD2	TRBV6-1	CASSLVTSDYNEQFF	TGTGCCAGCAGTCTGGTGACTAGCGACTACAATGAGCAGTTCTTC
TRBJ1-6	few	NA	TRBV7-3	CASSLNRINSPLHF	TGTGCCAGCAGCTTAAACAGGATTAATTCACCCCTCCACTTT
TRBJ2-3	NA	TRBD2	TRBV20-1	CSATTSGNTQYF	TGCAGTGCGACGACTAGCGGTAATACGCAGTATTTT
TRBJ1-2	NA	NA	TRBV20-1	CSAFPAGRGEGYTF	TGCAGTGCTTTCCCCGCCGGGAGGGGGGAGGGCTACACCTTC
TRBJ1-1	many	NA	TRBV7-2	CASSLVWSGAGTEAFF	TGTGCCAGCAGCTTAGTCTGGTCGGGGGCCGGCACTGAAGCTTTCTTT
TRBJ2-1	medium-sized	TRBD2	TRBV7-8	CASSLGTSGINEQFF	TGTGCCAGCAGCTTAGGGACTAGCGGGATCAATGAGCAGTTCTTC
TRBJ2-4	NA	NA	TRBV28	CASSLYPLAKNIQYF	TGTGCCAGCAGTTTATATCCGTTAGCCAAAAACATTCAGTACTTC
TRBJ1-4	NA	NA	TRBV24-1	CATSGAAQEGGEKLFF	TGTGCCACCAGTGGAGCGGCCCAGGAGGGGGGTGAAAAACTGTTTTTT
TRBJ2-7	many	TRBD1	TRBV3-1	CASSHYAETGNEQYF	TGTGCCAGCAGCCACTATGCAGAGACAGGGAACGAGCAGTACTTC
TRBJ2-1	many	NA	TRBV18	CASSPKLTGAGVGSDEQFF	TGTGCCAGCTCCCCAAAACTTACGGGCGCGGGCGTCGGATCGGATGAGCAGTTCTTC
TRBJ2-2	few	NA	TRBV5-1	CASSLEGLSAGELFF	TGCGCCAGCAGCTTGGAAGGGCTTAGTGCCGGGGAGCTGTTTTTT
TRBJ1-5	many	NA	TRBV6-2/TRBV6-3	CASSTGLDNQPQHF	TGTGCCAGCAGTACAGGGTTAGACAATCAGCCCCAGCATTTT
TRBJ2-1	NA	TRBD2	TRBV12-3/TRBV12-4	CASSKNPGLENNEQLF	TGTGCCAGCTCGAAAAACCCGGGACTAGAGAACAATGAGCAGTTATTC
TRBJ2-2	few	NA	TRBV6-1	CASSEVPTGELFF	TGTGCCAGCAGTGAAGTACCAACCGGGGAGCTGTTTTTT
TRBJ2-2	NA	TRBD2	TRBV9	CASSVRLAGTGELFF	TGTGCCAGCAGCGTTAGACTAGCGGGCACCGGGGAGCTGTTTTTT
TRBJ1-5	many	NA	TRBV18	CASSPTQGPNQPQHF	TGTGCCAGCTCACCAACCCAAGGTCCTAATCAGCCCCAGCATTTT
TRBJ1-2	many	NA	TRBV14	CASSRDRMYGYTF	TGTGCCAGCAGCCGAGACAGGATGTATGGCTACACCTTC